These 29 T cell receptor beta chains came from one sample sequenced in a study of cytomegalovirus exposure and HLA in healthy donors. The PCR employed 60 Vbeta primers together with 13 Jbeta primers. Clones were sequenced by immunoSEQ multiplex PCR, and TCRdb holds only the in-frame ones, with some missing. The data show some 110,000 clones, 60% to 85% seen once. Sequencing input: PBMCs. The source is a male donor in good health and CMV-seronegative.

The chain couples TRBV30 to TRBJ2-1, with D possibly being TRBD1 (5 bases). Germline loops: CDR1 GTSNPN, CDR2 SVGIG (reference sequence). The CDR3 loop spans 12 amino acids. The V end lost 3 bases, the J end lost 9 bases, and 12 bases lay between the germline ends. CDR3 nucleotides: TGTGCCTGGAGCCCGCAGGGAATTGAGCAGTTCTTC. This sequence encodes CAWSPQGIEQFF.

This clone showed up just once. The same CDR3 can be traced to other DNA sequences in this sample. The CDR3 DNA follows: TGCGCCAGCAGCTTGCCGGGGGGCGAGACCCAGTACTTC. Translating it yields CASSLPGGETQYF. The chain uses TRBV5-1 and TRBJ2-5; D might be TRBD2 (7 bases). V was pared by 1 base and J by 5 bases, with 9 bases between. The CDR3 is 13 amino acids. Germline-derived CDR1 and CDR2 are SGHRS and YFSETQ. Together with reference TRBV5-1 and TRBJ2-5, the CDR3 gives the full variable domain: KAGVTQTPRYLIKTRGQQVTLSCSPISGHRSVSWYQQTPGQGLQFLFEYFSETQRNKGNFPGRFSGRQFSNSRSEMNVSTLELGDSALYLCASSLPGGETQYFGPGTRLLVL.

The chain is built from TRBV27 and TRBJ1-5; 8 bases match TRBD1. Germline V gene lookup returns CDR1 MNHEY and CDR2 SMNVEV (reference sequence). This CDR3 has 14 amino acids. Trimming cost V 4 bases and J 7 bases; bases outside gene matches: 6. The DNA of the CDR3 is TGTGCCAGCAGTTCCCGACAGGGGAACCAGCCCCAGCATTTT. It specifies CASSSRQGNQPQHF.

CDR3 bases: TGTGCCAGCAGCTTAACGGCAGCGATTATGGCGAACACCGGGGAGCTGTTTTTT. Translation gives CASSLTAAIMANTGELFF. This chain uses TRBV7-2 with TRBJ2-2; no clear D. CDR1 and CDR2 from the germline V gene are SGHTA and FQGNSA. V gave up 2 bases and J gave up 0 bases, with 16 bases separating them. CDR3 size: 18 residues.

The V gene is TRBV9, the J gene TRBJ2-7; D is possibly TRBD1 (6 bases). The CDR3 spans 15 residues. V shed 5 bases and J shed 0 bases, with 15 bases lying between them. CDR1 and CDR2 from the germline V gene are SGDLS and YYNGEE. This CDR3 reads CASSPGHGSSYEQYF. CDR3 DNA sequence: TGTGCCAGCAGTCCGGGACACGGAAGCTCCTACGAGCAGTACTTC.

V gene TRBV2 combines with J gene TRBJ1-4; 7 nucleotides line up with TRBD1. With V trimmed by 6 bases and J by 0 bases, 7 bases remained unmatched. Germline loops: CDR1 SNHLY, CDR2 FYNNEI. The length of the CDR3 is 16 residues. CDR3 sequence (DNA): TGTGCCAGCAGCCCGCGGACAGGATCAACTAATGAAAAACTGTTTTTT. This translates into CASSPRTGSTNEKLFF.

The CDR3 nucleotides read TGTGCCAGCACCCAGCGGAGGGATCCCACCGGGGAGCTGTTTTTT. It encodes CASTQRRDPTGELFF. The chain recombines TRBV7-8 with TRBJ2-2, with D possibly being TRBD2 (6 bases). CDR3 length: 15 residues. V was clipped by 7 bases and J by 4 bases, with 16 bases between them. The germline V gene has CDR1 SGHVS and CDR2 FQNEAQ.

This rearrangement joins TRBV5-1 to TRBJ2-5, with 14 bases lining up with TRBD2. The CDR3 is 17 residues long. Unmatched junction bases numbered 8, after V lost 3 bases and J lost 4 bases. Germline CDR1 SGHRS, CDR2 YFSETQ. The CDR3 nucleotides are TGCGCCAGCAGCTCTTCACCGGGACTAGCGGGAGTAGAGACCCAGTACTTC. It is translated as CASSSSPGLAGVETQYF.

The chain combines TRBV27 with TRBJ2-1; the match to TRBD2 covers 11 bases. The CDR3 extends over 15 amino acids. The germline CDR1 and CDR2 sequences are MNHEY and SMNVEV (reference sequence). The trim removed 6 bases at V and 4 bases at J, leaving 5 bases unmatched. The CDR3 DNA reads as TGTGCCAGCAGCCCCGGGACTAGCGGTTACAATGAGCAGTTCTTC. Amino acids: CASSPGTSGYNEQFF.

The CDR3 loop is CSVEDVQGASYEQYF. CDR3 in DNA: TGCAGCGTTGAAGATGTCCAGGGGGCCTCCTACGAGCAGTACTTC. The chain combines TRBV29-1 with TRBJ2-7; 8 bases are shared with TRBD1. The CDR3 is made up of 15 amino acids. J was trimmed by 0 bases and V by 0 bases; bases with no gene match: 4. Per the germline V gene, CDR1 is SQVTM and CDR2 is ANQGSEA.

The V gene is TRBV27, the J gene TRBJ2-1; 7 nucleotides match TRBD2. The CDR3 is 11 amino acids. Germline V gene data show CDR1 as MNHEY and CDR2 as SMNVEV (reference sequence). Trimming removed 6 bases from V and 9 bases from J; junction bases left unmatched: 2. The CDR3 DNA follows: TGTGCCAGCAGGAGCGGGATTGAGCAGTTCTTC. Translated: CASRSGIEQFF.

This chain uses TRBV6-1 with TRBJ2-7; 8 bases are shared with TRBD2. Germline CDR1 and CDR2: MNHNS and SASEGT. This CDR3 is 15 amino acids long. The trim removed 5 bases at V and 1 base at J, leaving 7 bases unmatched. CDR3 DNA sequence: TGTGCCAGCAGTCCCCCCCGGGGGGGATCCTACGAGCAGTACTTC. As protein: CASSPPRGGSYEQYF.

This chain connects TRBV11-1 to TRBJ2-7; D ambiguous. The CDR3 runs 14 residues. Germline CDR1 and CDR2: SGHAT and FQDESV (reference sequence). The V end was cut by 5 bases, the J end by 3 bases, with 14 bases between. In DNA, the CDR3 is TGTGCCAGCAGCCGCCGTGGAGACCACTACGAGCAGTACTTC. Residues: CASSRRGDHYEQYF.

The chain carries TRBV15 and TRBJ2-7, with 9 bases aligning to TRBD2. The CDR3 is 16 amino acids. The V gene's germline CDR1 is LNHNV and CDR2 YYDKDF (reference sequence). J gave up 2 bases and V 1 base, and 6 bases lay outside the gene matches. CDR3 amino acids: CATSRGRLAETYEQYF. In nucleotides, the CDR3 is TGTGCCACCAGCAGAGGGCGACTAGCGGAGACCTACGAGCAGTACTTC.

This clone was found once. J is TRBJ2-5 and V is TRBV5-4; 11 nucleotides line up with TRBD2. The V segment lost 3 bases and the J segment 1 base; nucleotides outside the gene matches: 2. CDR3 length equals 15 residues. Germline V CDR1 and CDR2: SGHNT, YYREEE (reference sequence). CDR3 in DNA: TGTGCCAGCAGCTGGGGGACTAGCGGCCAAGAGACCCAGTACTTC. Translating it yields CASSWGTSGQETQYF.

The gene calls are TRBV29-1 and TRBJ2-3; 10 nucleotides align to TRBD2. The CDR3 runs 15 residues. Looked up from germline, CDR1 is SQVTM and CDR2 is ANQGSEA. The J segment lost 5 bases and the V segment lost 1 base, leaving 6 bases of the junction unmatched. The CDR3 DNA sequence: TGCAGCGTTGAAGGGCTAGCGGGAGCCTTAGATACGCAGTATTTT. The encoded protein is CSVEGLAGALDTQYF.

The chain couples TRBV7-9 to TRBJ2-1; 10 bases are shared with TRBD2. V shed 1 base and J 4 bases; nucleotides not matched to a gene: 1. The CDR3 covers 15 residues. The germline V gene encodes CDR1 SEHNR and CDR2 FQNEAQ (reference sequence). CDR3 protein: CASSLGGLAYNEQFF. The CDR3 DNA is TGTGCCAGCAGCTTAGGGGGACTAGCGTACAATGAGCAGTTCTTC.

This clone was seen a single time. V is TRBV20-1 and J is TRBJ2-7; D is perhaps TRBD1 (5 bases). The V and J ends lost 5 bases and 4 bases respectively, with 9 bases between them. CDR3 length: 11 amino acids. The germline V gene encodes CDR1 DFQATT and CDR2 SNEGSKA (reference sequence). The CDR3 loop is CSAGGQYEQYF. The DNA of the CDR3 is TGCAGTGCTGGTGGACAATACGAGCAGTACTTC.

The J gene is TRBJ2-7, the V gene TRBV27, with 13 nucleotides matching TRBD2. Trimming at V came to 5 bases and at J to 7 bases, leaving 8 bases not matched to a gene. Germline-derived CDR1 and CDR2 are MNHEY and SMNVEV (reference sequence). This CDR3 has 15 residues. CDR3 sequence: CASSRTGLAGEEQYF. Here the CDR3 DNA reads TGTGCCAGCAGTCGAACCGGACTAGCGGGAGAAGAGCAGTACTTC.

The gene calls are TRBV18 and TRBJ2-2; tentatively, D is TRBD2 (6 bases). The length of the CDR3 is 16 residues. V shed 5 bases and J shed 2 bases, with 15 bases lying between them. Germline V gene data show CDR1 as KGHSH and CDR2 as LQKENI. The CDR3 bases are TGTGCCAGCTCAGCCCAAAGGCGGGAAAACACCGGGGAGCTGTTTTTT. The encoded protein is CASSAQRRENTGELFF.

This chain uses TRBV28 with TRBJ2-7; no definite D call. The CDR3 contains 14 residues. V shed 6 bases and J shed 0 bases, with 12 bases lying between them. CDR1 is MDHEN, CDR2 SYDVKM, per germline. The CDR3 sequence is CASSTSWSSYEQYF. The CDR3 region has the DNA TGTGCCAGCAGCACATCTTGGAGCTCCTACGAGCAGTACTTC.

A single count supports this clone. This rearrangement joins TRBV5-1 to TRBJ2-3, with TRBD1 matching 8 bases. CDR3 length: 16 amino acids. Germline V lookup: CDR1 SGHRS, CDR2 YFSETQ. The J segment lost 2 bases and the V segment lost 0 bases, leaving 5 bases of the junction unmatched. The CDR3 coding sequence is TGCGCCAGCAGCTTGGAGGCAGGGGGCAACACAGATACGCAGTATTTT. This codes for CASSLEAGGNTDTQYF.

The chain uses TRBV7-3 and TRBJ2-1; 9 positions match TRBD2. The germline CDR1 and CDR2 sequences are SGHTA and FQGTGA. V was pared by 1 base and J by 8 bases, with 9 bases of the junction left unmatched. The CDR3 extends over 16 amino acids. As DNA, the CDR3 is TGTGCCAGCAGCTTAAGGGGGGCGGGAGGGCTCGATGAGCAGTTCTTC. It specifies CASSLRGAGGLDEQFF.

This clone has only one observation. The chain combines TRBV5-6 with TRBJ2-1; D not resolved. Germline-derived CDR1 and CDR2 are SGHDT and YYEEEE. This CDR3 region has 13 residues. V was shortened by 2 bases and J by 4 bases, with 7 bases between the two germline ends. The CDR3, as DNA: TGTGCCAGCAGCTTTGGCAGGTACAATGAGCAGTTCTTC. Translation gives CASSFGRYNEQFF. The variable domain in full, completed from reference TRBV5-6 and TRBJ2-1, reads DAGVTQSPTHLIKTRGQQVTLRCSPKSGHDTVSWYQQALGQGPQFIFQYYEEEERQRGNFPDRFSGHQFPNYSSELNVNALLLGDSALYLCASSFGRYNEQFFGPGTRLTVL.

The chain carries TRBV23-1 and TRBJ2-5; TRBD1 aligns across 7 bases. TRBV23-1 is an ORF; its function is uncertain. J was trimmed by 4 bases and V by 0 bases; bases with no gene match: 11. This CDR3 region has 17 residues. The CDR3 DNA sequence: TGCGCCAGCAGTCAATCGATAGTACAGGGGATCGGAGAGACCCAGTACTTC. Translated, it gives CASSQSIVQGIGETQYF.

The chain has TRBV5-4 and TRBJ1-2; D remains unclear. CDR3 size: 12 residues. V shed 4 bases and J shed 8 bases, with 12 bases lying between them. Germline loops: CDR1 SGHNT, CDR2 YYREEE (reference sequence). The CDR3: CASSPREGGYTF. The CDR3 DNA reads TGTGCCAGCAGCCCAAGGGAGGGAGGCTACACCTTC.

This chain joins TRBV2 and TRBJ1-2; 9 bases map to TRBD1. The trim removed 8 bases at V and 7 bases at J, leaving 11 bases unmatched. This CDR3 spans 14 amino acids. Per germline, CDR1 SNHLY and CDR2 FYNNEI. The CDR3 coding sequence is TGTGCCAGCTCGGGACAGGGAGTATCAGGTGGCTACACCTTC. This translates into CASSGQGVSGGYTF. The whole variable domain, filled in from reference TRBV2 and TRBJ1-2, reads EPEVTQTPSHQVTQMGQEVILRCVPISNHLYFYWYRQILGQKVEFLVSFYNNEISEKSEIFDDQFSVERPDGSNFTLKIRSTKLEDSAMYFCASSGQGVSGGYTFGSGTRLTVV.

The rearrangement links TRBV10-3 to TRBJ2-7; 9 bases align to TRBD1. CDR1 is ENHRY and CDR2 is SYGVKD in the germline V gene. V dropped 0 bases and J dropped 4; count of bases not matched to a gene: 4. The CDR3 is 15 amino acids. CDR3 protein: CAISESGTGWYEQYF. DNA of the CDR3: TGTGCCATCAGTGAGTCCGGGACAGGGTGGTACGAGCAGTACTTC.

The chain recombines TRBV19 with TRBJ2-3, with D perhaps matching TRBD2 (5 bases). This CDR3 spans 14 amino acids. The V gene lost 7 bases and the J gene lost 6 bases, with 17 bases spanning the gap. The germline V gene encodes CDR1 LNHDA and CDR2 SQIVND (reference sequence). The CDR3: CASTTLSRGDTQYF. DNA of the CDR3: TGTGCCAGTACCACACTGAGCCGCGGGGATACGCAGTATTTT.